The 17 T cell receptor beta chains presented below share a single source sample, sequenced in a study of PD-1 blockade in classical Hodgkin lymphoma. Time point in this sample: cycle 4 day 1 (C4D1), after 6 weeks of nivolumab. Every patient experienced relapse after autologous stem cell transplantation, and brentuximab vedotin exposure varied. Profiled with immunoSEQ multiplex PCR; TCRdb holds only in-frame clones, not every one. The table includes roughly 90,000 clones, approximately 83% detected once. The sample consisted of peripheral blood mononuclear cells (PBMCs), taken before the fourth cycle of nivolumab. The source is a human donor with classical Hodgkin lymphoma.

The chain combines TRBV5-1 with TRBJ2-7; TRBD2 matches 14 bases. Trimming cost V 4 bases and J 7 bases; bases outside gene matches: 10. Looked up from germline, CDR1 is SGHRS and CDR2 is YFSETQ. The CDR3 is made up of 16 amino acids. CDR3 protein: CASSPGGLAGAREQYF. The CDR3 DNA reads TGCGCCAGCAGCCCGGGGGGACTAGCGGGAGCGCGGGAGCAGTACTTC.

This chain connects TRBV5-6 to TRBJ2-7; tentative D call: TRBD1 (6 bases). V lost 2 bases, J lost 6 bases, and 12 bases lay in between. Germline CDR1 and CDR2: SGHDT and YYEEEE. The CDR3 totals 13 residues. The CDR3 bases are TGTGCCAGCAGCTTACAGGGTCCGCTCGAGCAGTACTTC. It encodes CASSLQGPLEQYF. Together with reference TRBV5-6 and TRBJ2-7, the CDR3 gives the full variable domain: DAGVTQSPTHLIKTRGQQVTLRCSPKSGHDTVSWYQQALGQGPQFIFQYYEEEERQRGNFPDRFSGHQFPNYSSELNVNALLLGDSALYLCASSLQGPLEQYFGPGTRLTVT.

A note on this clone: Other nucleotide sequences from this sample produce the same CDR3. CDR3 sequence reads: CASSPPRNTEAFF. CDR3 DNA sequence: TGTGCCAGCAGTCCCCCACGGAACACTGAAGCTTTCTTT. The gene calls are TRBV28 and TRBJ1-1; D remains ambiguous. Trimming took 5 bases from V and 1 from J, leaving 8 bases between them. The CDR3 runs 13 residues. The germline V gene encodes CDR1 MDHEN and CDR2 SYDVKM.

The gene calls are TRBV30 and TRBJ1-1; no firm D call. Germline V gives CDR1 GTSNPN, CDR2 SVGIG (reference sequence). This CDR3 has 14 amino acids. Trimming took 7 bases from V and 4 from J, leaving 19 bases between them. The CDR3 bases are TGTGCCTTCCAGAAGCCCCGAGGGAGCACTGAAGCTTTCTTT. The encoded protein is CAFQKPRGSTEAFF.

The V and J genes are TRBV27 and TRBJ1-1; D may be TRBD1 (6 bases). The CDR3 is made up of 16 amino acids. CDR1 MNHEY and CDR2 SMNVEV come from the germline V gene (reference sequence). V was pared by 8 bases and J by 5 bases, with 24 bases between. The CDR3 region is CASAPNFRGAGTEAFF. The DNA of the CDR3 is TGTGCCAGCGCCCCTAATTTTCGGGGGGCCGGTACTGAAGCTTTCTTT.

This chain joins TRBV10-3 and TRBJ2-1; D is ambiguous. The V end was cut by 9 bases, the J end by 5 bases, with 11 bases between. This CDR3 has 12 residues. Germline CDR1 is ENHRY and CDR2 is SYGVKD. CDR3 DNA: TGTGCCATTAAAGGCGACAACAATGAGCAGTTCTTC. Its translation: CAIKGDNNEQFF.

The CDR3, as DNA: TGTGCCAGCAGCTTATTCCAGGGCTATGGCTACACCTTC. Translated, it gives CASSLFQGYGYTF. This chain uses TRBV7-9 with TRBJ1-2, with D possibly being TRBD1 (5 bases). With 2 bases removed from V and 4 bases from J, the gap between germline ends came to 8 bases. Germline V gene data show CDR1 as SEHNR and CDR2 as FQNEAQ (reference sequence). The CDR3 runs 13 residues.

The sample holds a few counts of this clone. CDR3 coding DNA: TGTGCCAGCAGTTTATCGTCCAGCCCGGACCAGTTCTTC. Translating gives CASSLSSSPDQFF. This sequence joins TRBV28 and TRBJ2-1; D not certain. This CDR3 contains 13 residues. The ends were cut back, 1 base at V and 13 bases at J, with 14 bases in the middle. From germline, CDR1 is MDHEN and CDR2 SYDVKM.

V gene TRBV5-1 combines with J gene TRBJ2-7, with 12 bases that match TRBD2. CDR1 SGHRS and CDR2 YFSETQ come from the germline V gene. J gave up 5 bases and V 7 bases, and 7 bases lay outside the gene matches. The CDR3 covers 14 residues. The CDR3 loop reads CASSTSGSLNEQYF. The CDR3 nucleotides read TGCGCCAGCTCGACTAGCGGGAGTCTCAACGAGCAGTACTTC.

The chain combines TRBV19 with TRBJ1-5; D is perhaps TRBD1 (6 bases). Per the germline V gene, CDR1 is LNHDA and CDR2 is SQIVND (reference sequence). The CDR3 contains 15 residues. V lost 1 base and J 3 bases, leaving 10 bases between the germline ends. As DNA, the CDR3 is TGTGCCAGTAGTATAGGAGACAGGCCCAATCAGCCCCAGCATTTT. Amino acid sequence: CASSIGDRPNQPQHF. Complete variable domain (other parts from reference TRBV19 and TRBJ1-5): DGGITQSPKYLFRKEGQNVTLSCEQNLNHDAMYWYRQDPGQGLRLIYYSQIVNDFQKGDIAEGYSVSREKKESFPLTVTSAQKNPTAFYLCASSIGDRPNQPQHFGDGTRLSIL.

The rearrangement joins TRBV7-8 to TRBJ1-3; D is possibly TRBD1 (6 bases). The V and J ends lost 5 bases and 1 base respectively, with 18 bases between them. The CDR3 runs to 17 residues. Germline V gene lookup returns CDR1 SGHVS and CDR2 FQNEAQ. CDR3 nucleotide sequence: TGTGCCAGCAGCCGGCGGGGGGGCTCGCCTTCTGGAAACACCATATATTTT. The encoded protein is CASSRRGGSPSGNTIYF. The variable domain in full, with the rest retrieved from reference TRBV7-8 and TRBJ1-3, is GAGVSQSPRYKVAKRGQDVALRCDPISGHVSLFWYQQALGQGPEFLTYFQNEAQLDKSGLPSDRFFAERPEGSVSTLKIQRTQQEDSAVYLCASSRRGGSPSGNTIYFGEGSWLTVV.

The chain joins TRBV7-6 to TRBJ1-3; 7 bases match TRBD1. The junction had 0 bases not matched to a gene; V was cut back by 1 base and J by 3 bases. CDR1 and CDR2 (germline): SGHVS, FNYEAQ. The CDR3 contains 14 residues. The CDR3 sequence: CASSLGTGGNTIYF. In nucleotides, the CDR3 is TGTGCCAGCAGCTTAGGGACAGGTGGAAACACCATATATTTT.

The chain combines TRBV30 with TRBJ2-2; possibly TRBD1 or TRBD2 for D (6 bases each). The germline CDR1 and CDR2 sequences are GTSNPN and SVGIG (reference sequence). Trimming took off 3 bases at V and 1 base at J, with 9 bases between the two ends. CDR3 length equals 14 residues. CDR3 coding DNA: TGTGCCTGGAGGGGGGGACAGAACACCGGGGAGCTGTTTTTT. Protein: CAWRGGQNTGELFF.

Here the CDR3 reads CASRPTGIDTGELFF. CDR3 coding DNA: TGTGCCAGCAGGCCGACAGGGATCGACACCGGGGAGCTGTTTTTT. This chain uses TRBV6-5 with TRBJ2-2; 7 bases fit TRBD1. The CDR3 consists of 15 residues. V lost 6 bases to trimming and J lost 3 bases; unmatched junction nucleotides: 7. CDR1 and CDR2 from the germline V gene are MNHEY and SVGAGI.

The chain links TRBV5-1 to TRBJ2-3; 8 bases are a match to TRBD1. This CDR3 spans 14 amino acids. V was pared by 0 bases and J by 3 bases, with 0 bases of the junction left unmatched. Looked up from germline, CDR1 is SGHRS and CDR2 is YFSETQ. CDR3 sequence reads: CASSLGTGTDTQYF. The CDR3 bases are TGCGCCAGCAGCTTGGGGACAGGGACAGATACGCAGTATTTT.

The genes are TRBV5-1 and TRBJ1-1; 12 nucleotides align to TRBD1. Losses at the gene ends were 4 bases for V and 4 bases for J; bases not matched to a gene: 11. The CDR3 sequence is 17 residues long. Germline CDR1 is SGHRS and CDR2 is YFSETQ. The CDR3 DNA reads TGCGCCAGCAGCAGCGGGACAGGGGGCGCCCTGGGCACTGAAGCTTTCTTT. This gives the protein CASSSGTGGALGTEAFF.

This clone was recorded at least ten times. The chain combines TRBV7-9 with TRBJ2-2; no clear D gene. Trimming removed 5 bases at V and 7 bases at J, with 8 bases between. Per the germline V gene, CDR1 is SEHNR and CDR2 is FQNEAQ (reference sequence). The CDR3 loop spans 12 amino acids. The CDR3 coding sequence is TGTGCCAGCAGCCCCCCACTCGGGGAGCTGTTTTTT. Protein sequence: CASSPPLGELFF. Full variable domain (missing parts from reference TRBV7-9 and TRBJ2-2): DTGVSQNPRHKITKRGQNVTFRCDPISEHNRLYWYRQTLGQGPEFLTYFQNEAQLEKSRLLSDRFSAERPKGSFSTLEIQRTEQGDSAMYLCASSPPLGELFFGEGSRLTVL.